These 25 T cell receptor beta chains were sequenced from one sample in a study of control samples from healthy donors and cancer patients. TCRdb's table, derived via immunoSEQ multiplex PCR, lists solely in-frame clones and lacks some. The profile shows 130,000 or so clones, under 90% of them singletons. The sequenced sample consisted of PBMCs. The receptors were sampled from a man in his fifties with head and neck cancer.

The table lists this clone with a few counts. V is TRBV12-5 and J is TRBJ2-7; D remains unclear. This CDR3 region has 16 residues. Germline CDR1 LGHNT, CDR2 FRNRAP. Trimming took off 0 bases at V and 7 bases at J, with 19 bases between the two ends. For the CDR3, the DNA is TGTGCTAGTGGTTTGGTACCGTGGCTTCATCAGAGGGAGCAGTACTTC. It is translated as CASGLVPWLHQREQYF.

This clone was counted at least ten times. CDR3 amino acids: CSVSSGAYNEQFF. The CDR3 DNA reads TGCAGCGTTTCTAGCGGGGCCTACAATGAGCAGTTCTTC. The chain couples TRBV29-1 to TRBJ2-1; 9 nucleotides align to TRBD2. The CDR3 totals 13 residues. With 5 bases clipped from V and 2 bases from J, the junction kept 1 base outside the gene matches. Germline-derived CDR1 and CDR2 are SQVTM and ANQGSEA.

V and J are TRBV3-1 (or the pseudogene TRBV3-2) and TRBJ1-1; D not resolved. Germline V gene data show CDR1 as LGHDT and CDR2 as YNNKEL (reference sequence). CDR3 length equals 13 residues. Trimming removed 4 bases at V and 5 bases at J, with 11 bases between. The CDR3 loop is CASSPHGSTEAFF. The CDR3 coding sequence is TGTGCCAGCAGCCCTCATGGGAGTACTGAAGCTTTCTTT.

The gene calls are TRBV27 and TRBJ1-6; 8 bases align to TRBD1. The CDR3 runs to 15 residues. The trim removed 2 bases at V and 10 bases at J, leaving 7 bases unmatched. The V gene's germline CDR1 is MNHEY and CDR2 SMNVEV (reference sequence). CDR3 sequence: CASSLAGQGISPLHF. The CDR3 coding sequence is TGTGCCAGCAGTTTAGCCGGACAGGGAATCTCACCCCTCCACTTT.

V gene TRBV10-1 combines with J gene TRBJ2-6; D is undetermined. Trimming left V 8 bases short and J 0 bases short, with 5 bases between. From germline, CDR1 is WNHNN and CDR2 SYGVQD (reference sequence). CDR3 length equals 13 residues. The CDR3, as DNA: TGCGCCAGCGGCAGCTCTGGGGCCAACGTCCTGACTTTC. It translates to CASGSSGANVLTF.

This rearrangement joins TRBV2 to TRBJ2-3; the D gene could be TRBD1 or TRBD2 (5 bases each). Trimming shortened V by 2 bases and J by 9 bases, and 9 bases separated the two germline ends. CDR1 and CDR2 from the germline V gene are SNHLY and FYNNEI. The CDR3 contains 12 residues. The CDR3 here is CASSEMGRTQYF. The CDR3 region has the DNA TGTGCCAGCAGTGAAATGGGACGGACGCAGTATTTT.

V and J are TRBV6-6 and TRBJ2-7; D call uncertain. The CDR3 loop spans 12 amino acids. Germline V gene data show CDR1 as MNHNY and CDR2 as SVGAGI (reference sequence). V lost 2 bases to trimming and J lost 3 bases, with 5 bases between them. The CDR3: CASSYSFYEQYF. The CDR3 DNA reads as TGTGCCAGCAGTTACAGTTTCTACGAGCAGTACTTC.

V is TRBV13 and J is TRBJ1-1; 9 nucleotides line up with TRBD1. The CDR3 contains 16 residues. The junction had 7 bases not matched to a gene; V was cut back by 2 bases and J by 3 bases. Germline CDR1 is PRHDT and CDR2 is FYEKMQ (reference sequence). In DNA, the CDR3 is TGTGCCAGCAGCTTAAGGTGGACAGGGGCCTACACTGAAGCTTTCTTT. Protein product: CASSLRWTGAYTEAFF.

The chain has TRBV27 and TRBJ1-2; unclear D gene. The CDR3 has 14 residues. Trimming shortened V by 6 bases and J by 4 bases, and 15 bases separated the two germline ends. CDR1 and CDR2 from the germline V gene are MNHEY and SMNVEV (reference sequence). For the CDR3, the DNA is TGTGCCAGCAGCCCTAGGTGGGAGGGCTATGGCTACACCTTC. Translating it yields CASSPRWEGYGYTF.

The chain links TRBV9 to TRBJ1-2; D remains ambiguous. The CDR3 consists of 13 residues. Trimming removed 3 bases at V and 6 bases at J, with 12 bases between. CDR1 is SGDLS and CDR2 is YYNGEE in the germline V gene. The CDR3 DNA is TGTGCCAGCAGCGGCCGAGATCGAGATGGCTACACCTTC. Translation gives CASSGRDRDGYTF.

The chain uses TRBV7-6 and TRBJ2-5; D possibly corresponds to TRBD2 (6 bases). Looked up from germline, CDR1 is SGHVS and CDR2 is FNYEAQ. The V end lost 4 bases, the J end lost 2 bases, and 17 bases lay between the germline ends. The CDR3 contains 16 residues. The DNA for the CDR3 is TGTGCCAGCAGCTCCCGGCGGGAACTTTTACAAGAGACCCAGTACTTC. Encoded protein: CASSSRRELLQETQYF.

This chain joins TRBV28 and TRBJ2-2; D remains ambiguous. The germline CDR1 and CDR2 sequences are MDHEN and SYDVKM. The CDR3 loop spans 14 amino acids. V lost 3 bases, J lost 5 bases, and 10 bases lay in between. CDR3 in amino acids: CASSLWAQTGELFF. Here the CDR3 DNA reads TGTGCCAGCAGTTTGTGGGCCCAAACCGGGGAGCTGTTTTTT. Full variable domain (rest looked up from reference TRBV28 and TRBJ2-2): DVKVTQSSRYLVKRTGEKVFLECVQDMDHENMFWYRQDPGLGLRLIYFSYDVKMKEKGDIPEGYSVSREKKERFSLILESASTNQTSMYLCASSLWAQTGELFFGEGSRLTVL.

The V gene is TRBV4-1, the J gene TRBJ1-2; no clear D gene. The V end lost 1 base, the J end lost 8 bases, and 8 bases lay between the germline ends. CDR3 size: 12 residues. Germline CDR1 MGHRA, CDR2 YSYEKL. The CDR3 bases are TGCGCCAGCAGCCAAGGGGCTGGAGGCTACACCTTC. Protein product: CASSQGAGGYTF.

This clone was seen more than once but under ten times. Different DNA sequences within this sample yield the same CDR3. The chain joins TRBV7-3 to TRBJ1-1; D gene ambiguous. Looked up from germline, CDR1 is SGHTA and CDR2 is FQGTGA. V was pared by 4 bases and J by 4 bases, with 13 bases between. There are 14 residues in the CDR3. The DNA for the CDR3 is TGTGCCAGCAGCTCCTCGGGAGGGATCACTGAAGCTTTCTTT. As protein: CASSSSGGITEAFF.

This chain uses TRBV6-5 with TRBJ1-6; TRBD1 matches 8 bases. With V trimmed by 8 bases and J by 9 bases, 6 bases remained unmatched. From germline, CDR1 is MNHEY and CDR2 SVGAGI. The CDR3 is 13 amino acids. CDR3 sequence reads: CASGQGSASPLHF. DNA for the CDR3: TGTGCCAGCGGACAGGGTTCGGCTTCACCCCTCCACTTT.

The V gene is TRBV28, the J gene TRBJ2-7; TRBD1 matches 7 bases. V lost 4 bases, J lost 0 bases, and 6 bases stayed unmatched. Germline-derived CDR1 and CDR2 are MDHEN and SYDVKM. This CDR3 has 15 amino acids. CDR3: CASSSSGTASYEQYF. In DNA, the CDR3 is TGTGCCAGCAGTTCATCCGGGACAGCCTCCTACGAGCAGTACTTC. Based on the CDR3 plus reference TRBV28 and TRBJ2-7, the full variable domain is DVKVTQSSRYLVKRTGEKVFLECVQDMDHENMFWYRQDPGLGLRLIYFSYDVKMKEKGDIPEGYSVSREKKERFSLILESASTNQTSMYLCASSSSGTASYEQYFGPGTRLTVT.

The chain carries TRBV19 and TRBJ1-1, with 8 bases identical to TRBD1. The CDR3 runs 16 residues. CDR1 is LNHDA and CDR2 is SQIVND in the germline V gene (reference sequence). The ends lost 5 bases at V and 1 base at J; junction bases unmatched: 9. CDR3 DNA sequence: TGTGCCAGTAGTGCCAGGGGGCGGTCTGAGAACACTGAAGCTTTCTTT. Translated: CASSARGRSENTEAFF.

The genes are TRBV5-1 and TRBJ2-3, with TRBD2 matching over 9 bases. The germline V gene has CDR1 SGHRS and CDR2 YFSETQ. The CDR3 is 14 residues long. V was clipped by 5 bases and J by 2 bases; unmatched bases: 3. The CDR3 loop is CASSSGGVTDTQYF. The CDR3 coding sequence is TGCGCCAGCAGTAGCGGGGGTGTCACAGATACGCAGTATTTT.

On this clone itself: This same CDR3 is encoded by further DNA sequences in the sample. The chain links TRBV10-3 to TRBJ2-7; 8 nucleotides align to TRBD1. Unmatched junction bases numbered 1, after V lost 6 bases and J lost 0 bases. Germline CDR1 ENHRY, CDR2 SYGVKD. The CDR3 is made up of 13 amino acids. The chain's CDR3 is CAISGQGSYEQYF. The CDR3 nucleotides read TGTGCCATCAGCGGACAGGGCTCCTACGAGCAGTACTTC.

The chain is built from TRBV5-8 and TRBJ1-5; a possible D gene is TRBD1 (5 bases). Germline loops: CDR1 SGHTS, CDR2 YDEGEE. The length of the CDR3 is 14 residues. V was shortened by 3 bases and J by 5 bases, with 12 bases between the two germline ends. CDR3 sequence (DNA): TGTGCCAGCAGCTGGGAACAGGTCCATCAGCCCCAGCATTTT. As protein: CASSWEQVHQPQHF.

This chain links TRBV28 with TRBJ2-5; D uncertain. Germline V gives CDR1 MDHEN, CDR2 SYDVKM. CDR3 size: 11 residues. The V gene lost 8 bases and the J gene lost 6 bases, with 10 bases spanning the gap. Written as DNA, the CDR3 is TGTGCCAGCGCTCGGTGGAAGACCCAGTACTTC. Its translation: CASARWKTQYF.

The CDR3 DNA reads as TGTGCCAGCAGCCAGGGACTAGCGGGAGGCAATGAGCAGTTCTTC. Translating gives CASSQGLAGGNEQFF. The rearrangement links TRBV11-2 to TRBJ2-1, with TRBD2 identical over 15 bases. J was trimmed by 6 bases and V by 5 bases; bases with no gene match: 2. The CDR3 is made up of 15 amino acids. CDR1 is SGHAT, CDR2 FQNNGV, per germline.

J is TRBJ1-1 and V is TRBV5-5, with D tentatively TRBD1 (5 bases). V lost 1 base and J lost 8, with 12 bases in between. Germline V gene sequence: CDR1 SGHKS, CDR2 YYEKEE (reference sequence). The CDR3 runs 13 residues. The CDR3 bases are TGTGCCAGCAGCTTGACGGGACTCGCGGAAGCTTTCTTT. Its translation: CASSLTGLAEAFF.

This sequence joins TRBV23-1 and TRBJ1-2; D gene uncertain. TRBV23-1 carries the ORF label, with uncertain function. Trimming pared 2 bases from V and 3 bases from J, leaving 22 bases between. The CDR3 sequence is 18 residues long. This CDR3 is CASSQVFLNLLPHYGYTF. The CDR3 nucleotides read TGCGCCAGCAGTCAAGTGTTCCTAAATTTACTTCCCCACTATGGCTACACCTTC.

This chain uses TRBV21-1 with TRBJ1-5. TRBV21-1 is a pseudogene. This CDR3 is built from 16 residues. CDR3 DNA sequence: TGTGCCAGCAGCTCGTGCCGGGACGGCCAGCGGCAGCCCCAGCATTTT. It specifies CASSSCRDGQRQPQHF.